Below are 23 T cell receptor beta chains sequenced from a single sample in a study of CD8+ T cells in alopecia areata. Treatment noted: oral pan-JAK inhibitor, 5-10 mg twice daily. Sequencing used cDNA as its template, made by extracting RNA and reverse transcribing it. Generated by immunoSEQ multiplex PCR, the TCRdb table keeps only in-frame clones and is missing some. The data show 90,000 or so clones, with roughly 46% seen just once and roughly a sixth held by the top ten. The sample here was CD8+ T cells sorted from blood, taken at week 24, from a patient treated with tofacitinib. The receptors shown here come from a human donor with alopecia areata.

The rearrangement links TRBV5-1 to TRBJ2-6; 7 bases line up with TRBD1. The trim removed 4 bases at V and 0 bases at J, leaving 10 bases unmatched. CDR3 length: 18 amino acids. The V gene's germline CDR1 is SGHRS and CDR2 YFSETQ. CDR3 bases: TGCGCCAGCAGCCCCAAGGGACAGCCAGTCTCTGGGGCCAACGTCCTGACTTTC. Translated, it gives CASSPKGQPVSGANVLTF.

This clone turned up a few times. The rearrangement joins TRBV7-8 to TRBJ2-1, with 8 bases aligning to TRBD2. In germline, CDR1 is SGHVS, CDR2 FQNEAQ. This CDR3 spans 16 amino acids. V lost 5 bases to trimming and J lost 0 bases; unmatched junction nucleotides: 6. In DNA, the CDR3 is TGTGCCAGCAGCCCCCTCCTAGCGGGCTCCTACAATGAGCAGTTCTTC. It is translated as CASSPLLAGSYNEQFF.

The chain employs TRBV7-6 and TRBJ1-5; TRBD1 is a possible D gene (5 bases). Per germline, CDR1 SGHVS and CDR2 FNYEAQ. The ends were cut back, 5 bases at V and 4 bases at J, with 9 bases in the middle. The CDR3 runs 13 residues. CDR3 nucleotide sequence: TGTGCCAGCAGCGCCGGGGGGAATCAGCCCCAGCATTTT. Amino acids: CASSAGGNQPQHF.

CDR3 DNA sequence: TGTGCCAGCAGCTTAGACAGCAATGAGCAGTTCTTC. Translating gives CASSLDSNEQFF. The chain recombines TRBV5-4 with TRBJ2-1, with D possibly being TRBD1 (5 bases). CDR3 length equals 12 residues. Germline V gives CDR1 SGHNT, CDR2 YYREEE (reference sequence). V lost 2 bases and J 6 bases, leaving 6 bases between the germline ends.

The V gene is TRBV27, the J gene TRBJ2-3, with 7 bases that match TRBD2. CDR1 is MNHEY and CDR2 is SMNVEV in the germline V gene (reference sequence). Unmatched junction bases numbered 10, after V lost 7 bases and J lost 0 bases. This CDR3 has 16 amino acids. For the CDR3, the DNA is TGTGCCAGCATCCCTAGCGGCCGGGGGAGCACAGATACGCAGTATTTT. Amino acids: CASIPSGRGSTDTQYF.

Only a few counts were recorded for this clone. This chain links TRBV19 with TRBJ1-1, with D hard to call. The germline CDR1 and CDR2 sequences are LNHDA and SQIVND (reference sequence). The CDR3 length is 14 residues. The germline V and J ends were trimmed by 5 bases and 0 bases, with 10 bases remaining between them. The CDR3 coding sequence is TGTGCCAGTAGTCCCTCGGGTATGAACACTGAAGCTTTCTTT. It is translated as CASSPSGMNTEAFF.

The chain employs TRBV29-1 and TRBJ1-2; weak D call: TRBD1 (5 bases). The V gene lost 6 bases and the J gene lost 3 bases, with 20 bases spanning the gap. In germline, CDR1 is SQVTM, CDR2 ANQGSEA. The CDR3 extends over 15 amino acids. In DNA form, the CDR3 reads TGCAGCGTGGAGCTTCTCAATACCAGGGACTATGGCTACACCTTC. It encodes CSVELLNTRDYGYTF.

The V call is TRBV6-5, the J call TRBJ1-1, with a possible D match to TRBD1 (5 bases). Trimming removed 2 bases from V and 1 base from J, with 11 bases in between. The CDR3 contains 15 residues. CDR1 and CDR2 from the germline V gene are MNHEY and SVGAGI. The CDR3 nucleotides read TGTGCCAGCAGTTACGGCTCCGGGGCGAACACTGAAGCTTTCTTT. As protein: CASSYGSGANTEAFF.

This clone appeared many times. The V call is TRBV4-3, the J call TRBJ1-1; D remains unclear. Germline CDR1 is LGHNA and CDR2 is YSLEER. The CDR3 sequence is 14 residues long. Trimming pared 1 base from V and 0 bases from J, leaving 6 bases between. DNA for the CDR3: TGCGCCAGCAGCCAAGGGGTCATGAACACTGAAGCTTTCTTT. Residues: CASSQGVMNTEAFF.

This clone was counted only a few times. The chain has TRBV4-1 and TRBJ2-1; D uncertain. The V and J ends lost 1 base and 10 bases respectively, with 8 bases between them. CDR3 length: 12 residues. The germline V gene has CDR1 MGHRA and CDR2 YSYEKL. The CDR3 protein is CASSQGRREQFF. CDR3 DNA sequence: TGCGCCAGCAGCCAAGGCCGGCGCGAGCAGTTCTTC.

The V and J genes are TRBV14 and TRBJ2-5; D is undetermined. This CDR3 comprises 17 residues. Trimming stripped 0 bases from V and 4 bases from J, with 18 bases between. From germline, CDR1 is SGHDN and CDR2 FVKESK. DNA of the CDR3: TGTGCCAGCAGCCAAGATCACGGCGCTGGCCCCCTAGAGACCCAGTACTTC. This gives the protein CASSQDHGAGPLETQYF. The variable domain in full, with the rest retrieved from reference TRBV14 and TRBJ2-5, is EAGVTQFPSHSVIEKGQTVTLRCDPISGHDNLYWYRRVMGKEIKFLLHFVKESKQDESGMPNNRFLAERTGGTYSTLKVQPAELEDSGVYFCASSQDHGAGPLETQYFGPGTRLLVL.

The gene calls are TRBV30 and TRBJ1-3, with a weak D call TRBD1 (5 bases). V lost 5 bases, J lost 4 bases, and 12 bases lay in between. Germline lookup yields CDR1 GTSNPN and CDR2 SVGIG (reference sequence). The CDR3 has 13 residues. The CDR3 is CAWLGDAGNTIYF. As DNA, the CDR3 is TGTGCCTGGTTGGGGGACGCGGGAAACACCATATATTTT.

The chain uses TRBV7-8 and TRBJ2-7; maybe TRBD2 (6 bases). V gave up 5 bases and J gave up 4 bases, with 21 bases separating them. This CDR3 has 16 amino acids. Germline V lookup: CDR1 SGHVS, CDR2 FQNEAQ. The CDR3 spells CASSPGGADWDYEQYF. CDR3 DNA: TGTGCCAGCAGCCCCGGCGGGGCGGACTGGGATTACGAGCAGTACTTC. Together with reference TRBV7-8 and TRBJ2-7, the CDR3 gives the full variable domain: GAGVSQSPRYKVAKRGQDVALRCDPISGHVSLFWYQQALGQGPEFLTYFQNEAQLDKSGLPSDRFFAERPEGSVSTLKIQRTQQEDSAVYLCASSPGGADWDYEQYFGPGTRLTVT.

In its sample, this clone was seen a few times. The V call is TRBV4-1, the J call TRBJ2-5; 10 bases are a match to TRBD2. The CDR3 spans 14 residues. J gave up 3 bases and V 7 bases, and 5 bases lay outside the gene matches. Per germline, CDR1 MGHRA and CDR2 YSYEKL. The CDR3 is CASTSLAGEETQYF. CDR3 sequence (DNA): TGCGCCAGCACCTCGCTAGCGGGAGAAGAGACCCAGTACTTC.

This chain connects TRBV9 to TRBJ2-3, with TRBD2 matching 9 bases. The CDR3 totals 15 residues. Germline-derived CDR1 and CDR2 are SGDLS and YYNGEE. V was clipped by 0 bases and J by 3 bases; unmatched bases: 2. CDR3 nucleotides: TGTGCCAGCAGCGTAGGTAGCGGGAGTACAGATACGCAGTATTTT. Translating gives CASSVGSGSTDTQYF.

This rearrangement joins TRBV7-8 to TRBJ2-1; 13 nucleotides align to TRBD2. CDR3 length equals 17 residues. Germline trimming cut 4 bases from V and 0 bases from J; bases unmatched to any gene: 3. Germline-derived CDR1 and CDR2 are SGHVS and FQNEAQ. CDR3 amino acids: CASSSGLAGVSYNEQFF. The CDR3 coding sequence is TGTGCCAGCAGCTCAGGACTAGCGGGAGTCTCCTACAATGAGCAGTTCTTC.

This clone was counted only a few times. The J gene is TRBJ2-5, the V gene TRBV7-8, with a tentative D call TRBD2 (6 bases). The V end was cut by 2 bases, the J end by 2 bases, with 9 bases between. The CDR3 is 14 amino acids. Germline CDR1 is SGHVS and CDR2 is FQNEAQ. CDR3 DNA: TGTGCCAGCAGCTTAACTAGCCCTCAAGAGACCCAGTACTTC. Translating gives CASSLTSPQETQYF.

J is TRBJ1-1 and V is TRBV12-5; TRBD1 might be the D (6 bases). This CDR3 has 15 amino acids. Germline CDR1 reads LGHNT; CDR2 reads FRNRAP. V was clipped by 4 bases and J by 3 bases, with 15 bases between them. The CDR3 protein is CASGWVAGGHTEAFF. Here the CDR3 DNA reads TGTGCTAGTGGTTGGGTCGCGGGGGGGCACACTGAAGCTTTCTTT.

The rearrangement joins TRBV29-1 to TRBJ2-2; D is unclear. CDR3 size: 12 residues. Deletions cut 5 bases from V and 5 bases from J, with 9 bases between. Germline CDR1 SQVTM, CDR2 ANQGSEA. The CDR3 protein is CSVPWGTGELFF. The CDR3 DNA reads TGCAGCGTTCCTTGGGGAACCGGGGAGCTGTTTTTT.

Here the CDR3 reads CASSPGPTAEQFF. CDR3 in DNA: TGCGCCAGCAGTCCGGGGCCTACCGCGGAGCAGTTCTTC. This rearrangement joins TRBV10-1 to TRBJ2-1, with D perhaps matching TRBD1 or TRBD2 (5 bases each). The V end lost 5 bases, the J end lost 10 bases, and 15 bases lay between the germline ends. Germline values: CDR1 WNHNN, CDR2 SYGVQD (reference sequence). This CDR3 has 13 amino acids.

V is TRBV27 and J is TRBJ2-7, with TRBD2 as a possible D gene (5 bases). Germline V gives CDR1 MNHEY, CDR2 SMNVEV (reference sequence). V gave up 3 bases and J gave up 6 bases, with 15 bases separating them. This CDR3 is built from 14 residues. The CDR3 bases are TGTGCCAGCAGTTTTTCTTCCCGACTATCCGAGCAGTACTTC. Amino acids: CASSFSSRLSEQYF.

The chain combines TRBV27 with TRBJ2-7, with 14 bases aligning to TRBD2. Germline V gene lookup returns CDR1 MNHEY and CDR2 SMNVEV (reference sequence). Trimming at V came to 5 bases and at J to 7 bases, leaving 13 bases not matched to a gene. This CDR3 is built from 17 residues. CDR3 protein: CASSTMGSGLAGDEQYF. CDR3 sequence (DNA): TGTGCCAGCAGTACTATGGGTTCGGGACTAGCGGGAGATGAGCAGTACTTC.

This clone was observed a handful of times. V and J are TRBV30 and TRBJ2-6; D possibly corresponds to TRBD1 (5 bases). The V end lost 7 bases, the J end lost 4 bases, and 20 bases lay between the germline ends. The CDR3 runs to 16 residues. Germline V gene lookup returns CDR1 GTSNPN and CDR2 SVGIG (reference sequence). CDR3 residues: CAYKPSLGRGANVLTF. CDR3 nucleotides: TGTGCCTACAAACCCTCGTTGGGGCGCGGGGCCAACGTCCTGACTTTC.